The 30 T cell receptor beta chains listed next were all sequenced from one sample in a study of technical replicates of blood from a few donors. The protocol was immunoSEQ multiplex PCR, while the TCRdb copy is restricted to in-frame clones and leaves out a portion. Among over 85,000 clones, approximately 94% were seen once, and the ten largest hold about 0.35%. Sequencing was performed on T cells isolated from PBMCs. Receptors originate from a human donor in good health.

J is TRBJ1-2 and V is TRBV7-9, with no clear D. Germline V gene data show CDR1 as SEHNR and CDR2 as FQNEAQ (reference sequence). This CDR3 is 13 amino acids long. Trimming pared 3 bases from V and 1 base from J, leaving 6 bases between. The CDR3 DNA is TGTGCCAGCAGCTTGGGCCTTAACTATGGCTACACCTTC. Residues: CASSLGLNYGYTF.

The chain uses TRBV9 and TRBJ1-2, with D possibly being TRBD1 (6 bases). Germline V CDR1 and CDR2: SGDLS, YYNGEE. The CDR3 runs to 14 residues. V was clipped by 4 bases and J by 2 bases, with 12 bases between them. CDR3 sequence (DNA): TGTGCCAGCAGCCCTATCCAGGGGAACTATGGCTACACCTTC. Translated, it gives CASSPIQGNYGYTF.

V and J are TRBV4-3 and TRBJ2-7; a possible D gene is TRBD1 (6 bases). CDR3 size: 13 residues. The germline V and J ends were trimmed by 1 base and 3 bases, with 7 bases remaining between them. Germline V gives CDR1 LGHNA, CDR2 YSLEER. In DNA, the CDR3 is TGCGCCAGCAGCCAAGGGGGACACTACGAGCAGTACTTC. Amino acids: CASSQGGHYEQYF.

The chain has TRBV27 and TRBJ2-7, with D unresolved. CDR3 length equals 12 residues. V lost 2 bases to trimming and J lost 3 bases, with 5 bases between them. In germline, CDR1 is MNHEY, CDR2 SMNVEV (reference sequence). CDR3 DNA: TGTGCCAGCAGTTTAAATCTCTACGAGCAGTACTTC. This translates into CASSLNLYEQYF.

The CDR3 is CASRKDSRNTGELFF. The CDR3, as DNA: TGCGCCAGCAGAAAGGACTCAAGGAACACCGGGGAGCTGTTTTTT. The chain joins TRBV10-1 to TRBJ2-2; TRBD2 is a possible D gene (5 bases). Germline V lookup: CDR1 WNHNN, CDR2 SYGVQD (reference sequence). The CDR3 extends over 15 amino acids. The ends were cut back, 6 bases at V and 1 base at J, with 12 bases in the middle.

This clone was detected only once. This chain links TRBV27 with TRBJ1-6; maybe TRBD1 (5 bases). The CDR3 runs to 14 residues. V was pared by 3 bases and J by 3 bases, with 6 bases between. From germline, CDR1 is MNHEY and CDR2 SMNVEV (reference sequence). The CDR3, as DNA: TGTGCCAGCAGTTTCAGGGTCTATAATTCACCCCTCCACTTT. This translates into CASSFRVYNSPLHF.

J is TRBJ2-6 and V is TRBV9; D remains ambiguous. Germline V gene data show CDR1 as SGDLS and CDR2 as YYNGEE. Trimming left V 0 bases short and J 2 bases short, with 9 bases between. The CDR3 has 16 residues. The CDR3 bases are TGTGCCAGCAGCGTAGTAAAAAACACTGGGGCCAACGTCCTGACTTTC. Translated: CASSVVKNTGANVLTF.

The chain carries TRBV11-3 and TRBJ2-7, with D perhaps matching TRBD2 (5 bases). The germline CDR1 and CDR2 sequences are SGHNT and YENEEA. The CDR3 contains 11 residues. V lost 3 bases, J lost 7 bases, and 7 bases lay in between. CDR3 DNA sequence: TGTGCCAGCAGCTTTAGCGTAGAGCAGTACTTC. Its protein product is CASSFSVEQYF.

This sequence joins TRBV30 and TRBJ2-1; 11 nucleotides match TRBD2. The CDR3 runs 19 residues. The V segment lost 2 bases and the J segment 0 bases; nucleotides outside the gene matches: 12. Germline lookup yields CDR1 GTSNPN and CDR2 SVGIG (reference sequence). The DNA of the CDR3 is TGTGCCTGGAGTACATTTGGGACTAGCGGCAAGAGCTCCTACAATGAGCAGTTCTTC. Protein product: CAWSTFGTSGKSSYNEQFF.

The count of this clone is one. DNA of the CDR3: TGCAGCGTTTCCGGAGGGCACGAGCAGTACTTC. Translating it yields CSVSGGHEQYF. The rearrangement links TRBV29-1 to TRBJ2-7, with D perhaps TRBD2 (6 bases). Trimming took 5 bases from V and 5 from J, leaving 10 bases between them. The CDR3 length is 11 residues. The germline gives CDR1 SQVTM, CDR2 ANQGSEA.

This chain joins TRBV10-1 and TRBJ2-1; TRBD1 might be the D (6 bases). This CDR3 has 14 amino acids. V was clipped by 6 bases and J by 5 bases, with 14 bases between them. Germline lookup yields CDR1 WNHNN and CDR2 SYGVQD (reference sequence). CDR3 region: CASRTQGWHNEQFF. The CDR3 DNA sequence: TGCGCCAGCAGGACCCAGGGGTGGCACAATGAGCAGTTCTTC.

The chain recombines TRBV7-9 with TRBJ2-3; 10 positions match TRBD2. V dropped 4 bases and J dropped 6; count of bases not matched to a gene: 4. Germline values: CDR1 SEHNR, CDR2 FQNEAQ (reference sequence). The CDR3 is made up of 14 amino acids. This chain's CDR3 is CASSSTSGTDTQYF. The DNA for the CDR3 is TGTGCCAGCAGCTCCACTAGCGGGACTGATACGCAGTATTTT.

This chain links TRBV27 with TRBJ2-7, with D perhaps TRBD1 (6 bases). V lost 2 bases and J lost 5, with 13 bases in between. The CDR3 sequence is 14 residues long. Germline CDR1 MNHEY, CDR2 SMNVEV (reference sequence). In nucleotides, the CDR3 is TGTGCCAGCAGTTTAGGCAGGGGCCGGAACGAGCAGTACTTC. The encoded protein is CASSLGRGRNEQYF.

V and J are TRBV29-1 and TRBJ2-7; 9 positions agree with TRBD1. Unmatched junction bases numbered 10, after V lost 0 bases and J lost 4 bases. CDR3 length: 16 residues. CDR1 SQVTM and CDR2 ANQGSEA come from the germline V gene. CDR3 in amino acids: CSVEDAGTGSGYEQYF. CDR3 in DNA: TGCAGCGTTGAAGATGCCGGGACAGGGTCAGGTTACGAGCAGTACTTC.

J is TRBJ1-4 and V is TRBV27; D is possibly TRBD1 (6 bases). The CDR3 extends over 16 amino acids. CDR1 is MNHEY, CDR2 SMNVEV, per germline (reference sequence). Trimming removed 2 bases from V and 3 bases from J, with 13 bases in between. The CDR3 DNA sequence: TGTGCCAGCAGTTTAATTCGGGGGGCGGCTAATGAAAAACTGTTTTTT. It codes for CASSLIRGAANEKLFF. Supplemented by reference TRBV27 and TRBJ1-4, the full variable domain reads EAQVTQNPRYLITVTGKKLTVTCSQNMNHEYMSWYRQDPGLGLRQIYYSMNVEVTDKGDVPEGYKVSRKEKRNFPLILESPSPNQTSLYFCASSLIRGAANEKLFFGSGTQLSVL.

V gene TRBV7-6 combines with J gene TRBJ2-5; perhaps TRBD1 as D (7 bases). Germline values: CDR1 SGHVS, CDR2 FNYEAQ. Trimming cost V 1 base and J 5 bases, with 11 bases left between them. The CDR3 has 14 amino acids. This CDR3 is CASSLGPGGETQYF. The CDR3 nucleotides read TGTGCCAGCAGCTTAGGTCCAGGGGGGGAGACCCAGTACTTC.

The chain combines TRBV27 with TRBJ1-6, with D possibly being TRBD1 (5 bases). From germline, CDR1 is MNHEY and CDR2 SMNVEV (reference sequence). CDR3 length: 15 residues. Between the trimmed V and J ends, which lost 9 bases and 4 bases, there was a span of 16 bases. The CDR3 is CASKTPGLYNSPLHF. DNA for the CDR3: TGTGCCAGTAAAACACCGGGACTGTATAATTCACCCCTCCACTTT.

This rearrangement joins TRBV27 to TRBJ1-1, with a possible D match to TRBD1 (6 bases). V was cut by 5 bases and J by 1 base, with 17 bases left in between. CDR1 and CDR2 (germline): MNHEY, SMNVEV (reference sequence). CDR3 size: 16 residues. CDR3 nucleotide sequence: TGTGCCAGCAGTACCCAAGGGGGAAGGACGAACACTGAAGCTTTCTTT. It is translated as CASSTQGGRTNTEAFF.

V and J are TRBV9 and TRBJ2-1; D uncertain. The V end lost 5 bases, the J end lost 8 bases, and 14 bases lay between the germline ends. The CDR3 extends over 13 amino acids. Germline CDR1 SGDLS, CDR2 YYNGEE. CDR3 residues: CASSILGGDEQFF. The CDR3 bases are TGTGCCAGCAGTATATTAGGCGGCGATGAGCAGTTCTTC.

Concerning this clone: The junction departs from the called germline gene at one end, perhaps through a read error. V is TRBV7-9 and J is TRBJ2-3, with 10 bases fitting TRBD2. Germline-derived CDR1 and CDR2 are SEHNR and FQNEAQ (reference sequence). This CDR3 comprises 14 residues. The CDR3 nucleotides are TGTGCCAGCAGCCTAGCGGGAGCAGAAGATACGCAGTATTTT. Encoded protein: CASSLAGAEDTQYF. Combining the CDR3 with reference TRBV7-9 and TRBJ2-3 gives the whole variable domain DTGVSQNPRHKITKRGQNVTFRCDPISEHNRLYWYRQTLGQGPEFLTYFQNEAQLEKSRLLSDRFSAERPKGSFSTLEIQRTEQGDSAMYLCASSLAGAEDTQYFGPGTRLTVL.

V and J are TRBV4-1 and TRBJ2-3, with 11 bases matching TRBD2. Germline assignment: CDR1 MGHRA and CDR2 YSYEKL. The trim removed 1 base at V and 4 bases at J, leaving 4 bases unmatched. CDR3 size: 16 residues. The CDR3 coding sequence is TGCGCCAGCAGCCAAGGGGTACTAGCGGGAGCAGATACGCAGTATTTT. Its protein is CASSQGVLAGADTQYF.

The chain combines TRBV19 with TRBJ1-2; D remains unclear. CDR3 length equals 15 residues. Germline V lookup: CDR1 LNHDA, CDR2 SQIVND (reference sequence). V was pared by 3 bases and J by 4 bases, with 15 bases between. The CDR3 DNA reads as TGTGCCAGTAGTATGTGGAATGAGGCGGGCTATGGCTACACCTTC. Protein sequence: CASSMWNEAGYGYTF.

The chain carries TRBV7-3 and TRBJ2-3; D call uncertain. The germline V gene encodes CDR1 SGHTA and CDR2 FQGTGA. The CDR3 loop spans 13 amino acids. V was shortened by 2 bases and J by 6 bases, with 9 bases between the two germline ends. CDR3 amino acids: CASSLEVLDTQYF. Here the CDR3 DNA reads TGTGCCAGCAGCTTAGAGGTTCTGGATACGCAGTATTTT.

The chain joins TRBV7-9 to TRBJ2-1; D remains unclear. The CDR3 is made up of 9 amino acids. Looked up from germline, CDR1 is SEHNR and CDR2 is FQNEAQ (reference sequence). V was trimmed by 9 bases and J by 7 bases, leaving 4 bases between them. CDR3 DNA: TGTGCCAGTGAGAATGAGCAGTTCTTC. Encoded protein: CASENEQFF.

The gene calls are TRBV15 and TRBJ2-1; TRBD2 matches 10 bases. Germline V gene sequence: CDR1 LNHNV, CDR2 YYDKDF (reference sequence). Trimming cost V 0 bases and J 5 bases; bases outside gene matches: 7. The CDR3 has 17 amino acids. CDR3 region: CATSRDLAGGYNNEQFF. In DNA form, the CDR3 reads TGTGCCACCAGCAGAGATTTAGCGGGAGGTTATAACAATGAGCAGTTCTTC.

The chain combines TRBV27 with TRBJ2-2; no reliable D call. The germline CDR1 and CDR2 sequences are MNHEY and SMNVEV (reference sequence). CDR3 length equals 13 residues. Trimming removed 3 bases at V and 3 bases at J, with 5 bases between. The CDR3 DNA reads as TGTGCCAGCAGTTTCGACTACACCGGGGAGCTGTTTTTT. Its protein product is CASSFDYTGELFF.

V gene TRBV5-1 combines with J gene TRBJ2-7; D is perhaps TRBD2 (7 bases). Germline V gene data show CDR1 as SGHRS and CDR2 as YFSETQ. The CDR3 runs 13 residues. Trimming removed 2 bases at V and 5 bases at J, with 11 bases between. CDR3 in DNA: TGCGCCAGCAGCTTTAGGGGGGGAGACGAGCAGTACTTC. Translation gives CASSFRGGDEQYF.

The CDR3: CASSLAGGIDTQYF. CDR3 in DNA: TGTGCCAGCAGCCTAGCGGGAGGGATAGATACGCAGTATTTT. V and J are TRBV4-2 and TRBJ2-3; TRBD2 matches 11 bases. The germline V gene encodes CDR1 LGHNA and CDR2 YNFKEQ. V dropped 4 bases and J dropped 5; count of bases not matched to a gene: 2. The CDR3 is 14 amino acids.

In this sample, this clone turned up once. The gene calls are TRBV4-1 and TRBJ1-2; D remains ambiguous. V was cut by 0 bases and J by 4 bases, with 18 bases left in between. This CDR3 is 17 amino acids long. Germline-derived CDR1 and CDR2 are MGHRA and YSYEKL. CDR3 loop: CASSQDPGLSLFYGYTF. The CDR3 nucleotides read TGCGCCAGCAGCCAAGATCCCGGACTATCTCTCTTCTATGGCTACACCTTC.

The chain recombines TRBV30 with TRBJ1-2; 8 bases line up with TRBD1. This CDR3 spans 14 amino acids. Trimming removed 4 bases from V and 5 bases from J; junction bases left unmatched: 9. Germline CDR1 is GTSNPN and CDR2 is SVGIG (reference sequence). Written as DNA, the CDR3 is TGTGCCTGGACACTGCAGGGGGCCTTTTATGGCTACACCTTC. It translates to CAWTLQGAFYGYTF. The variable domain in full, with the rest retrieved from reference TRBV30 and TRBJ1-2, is SQTIHQWPATLVQPVGSPLSLECTVEGTSNPNLYWYRQAAGRGLQLLFYSVGIGQISSEVPQNLSASRPQDRQFILSSKKLLLSDSGFYLCAWTLQGAFYGYTFGSGTRLTVV.